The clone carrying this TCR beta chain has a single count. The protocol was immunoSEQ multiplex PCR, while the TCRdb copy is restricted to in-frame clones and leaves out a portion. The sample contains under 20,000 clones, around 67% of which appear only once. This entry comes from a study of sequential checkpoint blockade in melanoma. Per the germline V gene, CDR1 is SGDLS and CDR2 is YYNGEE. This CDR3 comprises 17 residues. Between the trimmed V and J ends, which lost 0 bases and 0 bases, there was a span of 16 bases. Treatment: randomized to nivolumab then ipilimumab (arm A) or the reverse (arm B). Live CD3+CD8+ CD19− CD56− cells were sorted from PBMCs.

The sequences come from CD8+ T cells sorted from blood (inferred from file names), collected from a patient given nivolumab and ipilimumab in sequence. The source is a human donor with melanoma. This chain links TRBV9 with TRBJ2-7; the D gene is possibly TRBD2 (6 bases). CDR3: CASSVDGAGTGSYEQYF. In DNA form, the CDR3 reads TGTGCCAGCAGCGTAGATGGAGCAGGGACTGGCTCCTACGAGCAGTACTTC.